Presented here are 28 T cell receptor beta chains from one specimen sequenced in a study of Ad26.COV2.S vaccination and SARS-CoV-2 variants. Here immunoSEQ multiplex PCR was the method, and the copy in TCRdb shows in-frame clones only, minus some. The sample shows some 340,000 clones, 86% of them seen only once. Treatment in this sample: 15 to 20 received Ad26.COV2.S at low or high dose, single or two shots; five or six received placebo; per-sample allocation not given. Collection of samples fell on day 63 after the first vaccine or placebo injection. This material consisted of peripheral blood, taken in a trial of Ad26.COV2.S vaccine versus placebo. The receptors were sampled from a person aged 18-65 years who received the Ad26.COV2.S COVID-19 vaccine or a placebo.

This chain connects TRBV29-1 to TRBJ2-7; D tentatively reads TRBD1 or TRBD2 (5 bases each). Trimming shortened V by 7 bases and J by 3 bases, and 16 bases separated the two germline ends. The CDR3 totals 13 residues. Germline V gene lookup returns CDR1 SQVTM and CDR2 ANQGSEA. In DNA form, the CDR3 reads TGCAGCGCACGGGACCCTTTGGGCTACGAGCAGTACTTC. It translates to CSARDPLGYEQYF.

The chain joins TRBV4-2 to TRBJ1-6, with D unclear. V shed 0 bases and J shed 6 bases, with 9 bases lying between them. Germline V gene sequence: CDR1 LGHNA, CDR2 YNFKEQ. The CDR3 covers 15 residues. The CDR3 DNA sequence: TGTGCCAGCAGCCAAGACAGGTTCGGTAATTCACCCCTCCACTTT. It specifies CASSQDRFGNSPLHF.

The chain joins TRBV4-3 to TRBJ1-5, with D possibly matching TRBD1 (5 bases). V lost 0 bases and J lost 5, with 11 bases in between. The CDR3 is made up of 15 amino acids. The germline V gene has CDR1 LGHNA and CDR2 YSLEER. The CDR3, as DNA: TGCGCCAGCAGCCAAGATCCGACAGCTGATCAGCCCCAGCATTTT. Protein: CASSQDPTADQPQHF.

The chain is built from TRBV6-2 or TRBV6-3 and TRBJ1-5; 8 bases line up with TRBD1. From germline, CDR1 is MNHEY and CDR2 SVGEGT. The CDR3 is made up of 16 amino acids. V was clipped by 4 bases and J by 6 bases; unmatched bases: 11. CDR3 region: CASSSAGTGGFQPQHF. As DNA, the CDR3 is TGTGCCAGCAGTTCCGCCGGGACAGGCGGGTTTCAGCCCCAGCATTTT.

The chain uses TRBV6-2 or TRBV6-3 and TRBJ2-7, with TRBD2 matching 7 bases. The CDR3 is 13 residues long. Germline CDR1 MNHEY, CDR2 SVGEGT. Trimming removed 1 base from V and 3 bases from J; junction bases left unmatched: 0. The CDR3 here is CASSYWTSYEQYF. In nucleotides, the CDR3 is TGTGCCAGCAGTTACTGGACTAGCTACGAGCAGTACTTC.

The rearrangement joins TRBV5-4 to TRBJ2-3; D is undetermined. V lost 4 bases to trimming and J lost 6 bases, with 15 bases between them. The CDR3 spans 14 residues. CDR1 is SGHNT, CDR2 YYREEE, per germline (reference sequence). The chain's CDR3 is CASSPNRSFDTQYF. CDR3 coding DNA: TGTGCCAGCAGCCCAAACAGATCCTTCGATACGCAGTATTTT.

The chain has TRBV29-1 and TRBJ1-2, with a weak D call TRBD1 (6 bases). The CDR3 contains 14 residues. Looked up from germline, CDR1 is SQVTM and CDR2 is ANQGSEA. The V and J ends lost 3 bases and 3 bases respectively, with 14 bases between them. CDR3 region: CSVDRQGLYYGYTF. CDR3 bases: TGCAGCGTTGACCGCCAGGGGTTATACTATGGCTACACCTTC. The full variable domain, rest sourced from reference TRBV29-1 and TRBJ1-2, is SAVISQKPSRDICQRGTSLTIQCQVDSQVTMMFWYRQQPGQSLTLIATANQGSEATYESGFVIDKFPISRPNLTFSTLTVSNMSPEDSSIYLCSVDRQGLYYGYTFGSGTRLTVV.

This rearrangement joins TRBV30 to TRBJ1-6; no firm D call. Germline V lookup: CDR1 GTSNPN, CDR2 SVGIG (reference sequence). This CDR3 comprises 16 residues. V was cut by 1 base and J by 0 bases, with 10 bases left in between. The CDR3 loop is CAWSAARSSYNSPLHF. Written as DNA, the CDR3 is TGTGCCTGGAGTGCAGCCCGGAGCTCCTATAATTCACCCCTCCACTTT.

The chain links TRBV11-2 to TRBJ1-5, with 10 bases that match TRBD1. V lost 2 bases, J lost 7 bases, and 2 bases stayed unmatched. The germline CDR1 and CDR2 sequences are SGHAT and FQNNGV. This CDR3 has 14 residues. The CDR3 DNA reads TGTGCCAGCAGCTTAACGGACAGGGGGCAGCCCCAGCATTTT. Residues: CASSLTDRGQPQHF.

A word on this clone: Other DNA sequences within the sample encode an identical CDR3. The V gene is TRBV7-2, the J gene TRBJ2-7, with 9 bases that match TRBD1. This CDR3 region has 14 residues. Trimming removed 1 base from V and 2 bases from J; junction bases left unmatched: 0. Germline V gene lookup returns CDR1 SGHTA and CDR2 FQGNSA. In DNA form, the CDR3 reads TGTGCCAGCAGCTTAGGACAGGGGGCCTACGAGCAGTACTTC. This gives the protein CASSLGQGAYEQYF.

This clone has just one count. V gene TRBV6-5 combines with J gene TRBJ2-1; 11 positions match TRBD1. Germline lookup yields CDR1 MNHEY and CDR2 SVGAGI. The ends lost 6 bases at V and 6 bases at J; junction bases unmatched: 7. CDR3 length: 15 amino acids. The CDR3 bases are TGTGCCAGCAGCCGGACAGGGGGCTTGATCAATGAGCAGTTCTTC. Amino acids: CASSRTGGLINEQFF.

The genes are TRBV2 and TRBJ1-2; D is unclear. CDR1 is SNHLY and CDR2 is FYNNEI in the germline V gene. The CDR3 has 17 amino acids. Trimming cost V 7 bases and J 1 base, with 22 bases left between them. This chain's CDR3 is CASNSLDALRVNYGYTF. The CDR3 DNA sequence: TGTGCCAGCAATTCGTTGGACGCTCTGAGGGTTAACTATGGCTACACCTTC.

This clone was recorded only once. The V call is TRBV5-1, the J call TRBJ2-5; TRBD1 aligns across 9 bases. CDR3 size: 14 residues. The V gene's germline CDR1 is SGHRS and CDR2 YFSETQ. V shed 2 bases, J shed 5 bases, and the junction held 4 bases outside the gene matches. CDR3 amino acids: CASSFGTGSETQYF. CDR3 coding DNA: TGCGCCAGCAGCTTTGGGACAGGGAGCGAGACCCAGTACTTC.

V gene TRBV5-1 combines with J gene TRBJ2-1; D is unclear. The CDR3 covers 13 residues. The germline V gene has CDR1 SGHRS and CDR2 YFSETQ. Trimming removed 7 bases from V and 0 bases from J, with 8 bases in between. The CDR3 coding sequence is TGCGCCAGCCTACTATTCTCCTACAATGAGCAGTTCTTC. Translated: CASLLFSYNEQFF.

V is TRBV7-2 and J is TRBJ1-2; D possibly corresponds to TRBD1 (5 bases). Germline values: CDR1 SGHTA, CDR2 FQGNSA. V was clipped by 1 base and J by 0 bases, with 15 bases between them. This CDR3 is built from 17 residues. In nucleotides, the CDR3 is TGTGCCAGCAGCTTAGTACCCAGGGCAGGCACTAACTATGGCTACACCTTC. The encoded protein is CASSLVPRAGTNYGYTF.

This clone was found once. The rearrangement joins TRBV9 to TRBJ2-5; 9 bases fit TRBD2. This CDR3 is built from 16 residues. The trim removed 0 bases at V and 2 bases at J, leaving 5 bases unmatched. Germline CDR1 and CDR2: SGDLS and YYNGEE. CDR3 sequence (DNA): TGTGCCAGCAGCGTAGCTTCGCGGGGGGGTCAAGAGACCCAGTACTTC. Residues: CASSVASRGGQETQYF.

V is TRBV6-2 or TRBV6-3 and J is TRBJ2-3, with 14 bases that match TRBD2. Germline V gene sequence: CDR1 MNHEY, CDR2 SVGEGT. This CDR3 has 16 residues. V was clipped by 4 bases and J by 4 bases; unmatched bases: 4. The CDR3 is CASSSGLAGAADTQYF. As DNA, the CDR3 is TGTGCCAGCAGTTCGGGACTAGCGGGGGCTGCAGATACGCAGTATTTT.

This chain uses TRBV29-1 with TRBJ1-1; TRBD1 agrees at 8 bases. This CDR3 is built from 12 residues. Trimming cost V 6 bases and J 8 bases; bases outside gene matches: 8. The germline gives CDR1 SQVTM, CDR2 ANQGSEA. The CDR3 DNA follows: TGCAGCGTCCTACAGGGGGTTCGAGAAGCTTTCTTT. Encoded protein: CSVLQGVREAFF.

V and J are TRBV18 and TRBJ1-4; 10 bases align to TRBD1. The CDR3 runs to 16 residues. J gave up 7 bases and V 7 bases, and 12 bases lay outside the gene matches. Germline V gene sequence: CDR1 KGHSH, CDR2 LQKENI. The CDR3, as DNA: TGTGCCAGCTTCCGGGACAGGGGAAGGAGTGGTGAAAAACTGTTTTTT. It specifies CASFRDRGRSGEKLFF.

CDR3 in amino acids: CASSIRQSGPRREKLFF. CDR3 DNA sequence: TGTGCCAGTAGTATACGGCAATCGGGACCTCGGCGGGAAAAACTGTTTTTT. The rearrangement joins TRBV19 to TRBJ1-4; D possibly corresponds to TRBD1 (5 bases). The germline gives CDR1 LNHDA, CDR2 SQIVND (reference sequence). V lost 2 bases and J 8 bases, leaving 21 bases between the germline ends. This CDR3 has 17 amino acids.

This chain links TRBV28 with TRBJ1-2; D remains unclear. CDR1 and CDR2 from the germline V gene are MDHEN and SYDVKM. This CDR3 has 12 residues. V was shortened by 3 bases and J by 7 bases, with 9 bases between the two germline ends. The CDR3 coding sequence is TGTGCCAGCAGTTTTGGGTCGATTGGCTACACCTTC. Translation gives CASSFGSIGYTF.

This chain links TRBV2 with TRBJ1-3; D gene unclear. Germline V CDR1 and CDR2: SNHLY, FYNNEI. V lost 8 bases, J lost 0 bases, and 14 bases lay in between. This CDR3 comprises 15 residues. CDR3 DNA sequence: TGTGCCAGCTTAACGCTCGCGAGCTCTGGAAACACCATATATTTT. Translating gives CASLTLASSGNTIYF.

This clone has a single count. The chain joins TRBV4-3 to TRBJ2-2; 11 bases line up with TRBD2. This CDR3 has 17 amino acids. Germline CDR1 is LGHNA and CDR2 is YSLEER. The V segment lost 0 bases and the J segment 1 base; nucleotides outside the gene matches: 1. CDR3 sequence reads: CASSQDGLAGNTGELFF. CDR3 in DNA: TGCGCCAGCAGCCAAGATGGACTAGCGGGGAACACCGGGGAGCTGTTTTTT.

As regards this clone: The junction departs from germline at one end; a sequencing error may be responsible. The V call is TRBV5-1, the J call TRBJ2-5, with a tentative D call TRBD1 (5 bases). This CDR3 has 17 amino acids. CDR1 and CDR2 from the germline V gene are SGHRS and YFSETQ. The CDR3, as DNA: TGCGCCAGCTGCTTGTTAGGGATTGACAGATCCCAAGAGACCCAGTACTTC. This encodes CASCLLGIDRSQETQYF.

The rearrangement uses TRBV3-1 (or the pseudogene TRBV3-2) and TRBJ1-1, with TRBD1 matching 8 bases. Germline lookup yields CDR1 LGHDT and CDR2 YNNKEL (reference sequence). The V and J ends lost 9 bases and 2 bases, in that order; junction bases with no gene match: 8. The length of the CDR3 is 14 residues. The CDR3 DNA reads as TGTGCCAGTACCTTCGGACAGGGAAACACTGAAGCTTTCTTT. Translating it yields CASTFGQGNTEAFF.

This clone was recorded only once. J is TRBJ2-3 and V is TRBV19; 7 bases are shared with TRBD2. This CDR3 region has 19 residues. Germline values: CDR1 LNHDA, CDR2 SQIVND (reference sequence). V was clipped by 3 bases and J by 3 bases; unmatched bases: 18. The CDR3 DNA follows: TGTGCCAGTAGTATCATACTGGGAGGAATTTTGGGAGGGACAGATACGCAGTATTTT. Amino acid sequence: CASSIILGGILGGTDTQYF.

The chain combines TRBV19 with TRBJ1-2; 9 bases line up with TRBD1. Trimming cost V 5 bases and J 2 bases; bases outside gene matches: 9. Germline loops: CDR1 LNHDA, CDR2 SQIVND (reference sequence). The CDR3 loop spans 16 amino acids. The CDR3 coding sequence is TGTGCCAGTAGTGGCCCCGGGACAGGGACCAACTATGGCTACACCTTC. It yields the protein CASSGPGTGTNYGYTF.

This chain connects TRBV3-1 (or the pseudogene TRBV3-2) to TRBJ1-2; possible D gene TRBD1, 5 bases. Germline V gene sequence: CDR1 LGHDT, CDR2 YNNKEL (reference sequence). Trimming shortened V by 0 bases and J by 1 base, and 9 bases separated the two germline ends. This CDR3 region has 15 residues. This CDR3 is CASSQDGGCNYGYTF. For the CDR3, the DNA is TGTGCCAGCAGCCAAGACGGGGGGTGTAACTATGGCTACACCTTC.